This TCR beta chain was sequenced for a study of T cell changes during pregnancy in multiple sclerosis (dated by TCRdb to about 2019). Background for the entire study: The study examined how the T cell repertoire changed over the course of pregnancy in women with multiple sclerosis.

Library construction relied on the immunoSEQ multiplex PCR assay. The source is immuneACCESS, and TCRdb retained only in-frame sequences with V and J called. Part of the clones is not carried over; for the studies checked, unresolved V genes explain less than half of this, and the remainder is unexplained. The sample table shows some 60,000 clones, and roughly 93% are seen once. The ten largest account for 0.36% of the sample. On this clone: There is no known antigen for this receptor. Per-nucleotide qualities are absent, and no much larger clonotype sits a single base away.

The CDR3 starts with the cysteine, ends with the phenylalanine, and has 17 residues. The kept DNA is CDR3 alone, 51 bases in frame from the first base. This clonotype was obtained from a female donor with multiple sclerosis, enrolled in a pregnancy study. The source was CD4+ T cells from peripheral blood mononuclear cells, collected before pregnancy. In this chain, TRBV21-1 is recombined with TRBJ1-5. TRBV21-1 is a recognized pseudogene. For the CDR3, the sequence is CASSKLEKCHRNQPQHF. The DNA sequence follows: TGTGCCAGCAGCAAGTTGGAGAAGTGTCATCGCAATCAGCCCCAGCATTTT.